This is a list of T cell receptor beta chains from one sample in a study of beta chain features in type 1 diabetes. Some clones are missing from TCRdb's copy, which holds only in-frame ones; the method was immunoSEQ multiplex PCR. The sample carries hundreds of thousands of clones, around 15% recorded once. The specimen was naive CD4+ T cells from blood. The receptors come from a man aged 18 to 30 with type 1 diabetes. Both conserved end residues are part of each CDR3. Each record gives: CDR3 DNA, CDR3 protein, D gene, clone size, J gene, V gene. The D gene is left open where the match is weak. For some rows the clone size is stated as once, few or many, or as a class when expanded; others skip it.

CDR3nt: TGTGCCAGCAGCTCCGACAGGGAATTAAGCTATGGCTACACCTTC
CDR3aa: CASSSDRELSYGYTF
d_gene: TRBD1
abundance: NA
j_gene: TRBJ1-2
v_gene: TRBV7-9

CDR3nt: TGTGCCAGTACTTTCTCCTTGACTAGCGGGGAGACCCAGTACTTC
CDR3aa: CASTFSLTSGETQYF
d_gene: TRBD2
abundance: few
j_gene: TRBJ2-5
v_gene: TRBV19

CDR3nt: TGTGCCATCAGTTTTAGCGGGGGTAGCACAGATACGCAGTATTTT
CDR3aa: CAISFSGGSTDTQYF
d_gene: TRBD2
abundance: few
j_gene: TRBJ2-3
v_gene: TRBV10-3

CDR3nt: TGTGCCAGCAGCCAAGATAGGGTGCGGGGCTACACCTTC
CDR3aa: CASSQDRVRGYTF
d_gene: NA
abundance: few
j_gene: TRBJ1-2
v_gene: TRBV14

CDR3nt: TGCAGCGCGCGGCCGTTGAACACTGAAGCTTTCTTT
CDR3aa: CSARPLNTEAFF
d_gene: NA
abundance: NA
j_gene: TRBJ1-1
v_gene: TRBV29-1

CDR3nt: TGTGCCAGCAGTTTGGAGGGACAGGGCTACTATGGCTACACCTTC
CDR3aa: CASSLEGQGYYGYTF
d_gene: TRBD1
abundance: NA
j_gene: TRBJ1-2
v_gene: TRBV27

CDR3nt: TGTGCCAGCAGGGGGGTCTACGAGCAGTACTTC
CDR3aa: CASRGVYEQYF
d_gene: NA
abundance: few
j_gene: TRBJ2-7
v_gene: TRBV6-5

CDR3nt: TGTGCCAGCACCGCGTTTAACACTGAAGCTTTCTTT
CDR3aa: CASTAFNTEAFF
d_gene: NA
abundance: few
j_gene: TRBJ1-1
v_gene: TRBV7-2

CDR3nt: TGTGCCAGCAGTTTCAGGAACACTGAAGCTTTCTTT
CDR3aa: CASSFRNTEAFF
d_gene: NA
abundance: few
j_gene: TRBJ1-1
v_gene: TRBV27

CDR3nt: TGTGCCTGGAGACCGCAGGGGGCAACTGGAAACACCATATATTTT
CDR3aa: CAWRPQGATGNTIYF
d_gene: TRBD1
abundance: NA
j_gene: TRBJ1-3
v_gene: TRBV30

CDR3nt: TGCAGCGTTGAAGATCGGCAGCGCACAGATACGCAGTATTTT
CDR3aa: CSVEDRQRTDTQYF
d_gene: NA
abundance: few
j_gene: TRBJ2-3
v_gene: TRBV29-1

CDR3nt: TGTGCCTGGAACCGGGGGGGGACGAACACTGAAGCTTTCTTT
CDR3aa: CAWNRGGTNTEAFF
d_gene: NA
abundance: few
j_gene: TRBJ1-1
v_gene: TRBV30

CDR3nt: TGCGCCAGCAGCTTACAACCCCGGGACAATCAAGAGACCCAGTACTTC
CDR3aa: CASSLQPRDNQETQYF
d_gene: NA
abundance: NA
j_gene: TRBJ2-5
v_gene: TRBV5-1

CDR3nt: TGTGCCTGGAGTAACGTCCCTTCCGGGGAGCAGTACTTC
CDR3aa: CAWSNVPSGEQYF
d_gene: NA
abundance: NA
j_gene: TRBJ2-7
v_gene: TRBV30

CDR3nt: TGCGCCAGCAGCCTGCAACAGGGGGCGTTTGTCGAGCAGTTCTTC
CDR3aa: CASSLQQGAFVEQFF
d_gene: TRBD1
abundance: NA
j_gene: TRBJ2-1
v_gene: TRBV4-1

CDR3nt: TGCGCCAGCAGCCCCGGCGGGACAGGGGACGGCTACACCTTC
CDR3aa: CASSPGGTGDGYTF
d_gene: TRBD1
abundance: NA
j_gene: TRBJ1-2
v_gene: TRBV5-1

CDR3nt: TGTGCCATCGGACAAACCGGGGGGGCTAAAGAGACCCAGTACTTC
CDR3aa: CAIGQTGGAKETQYF
d_gene: TRBD2
abundance: few
j_gene: TRBJ2-5
v_gene: TRBV10-3

CDR3nt: TGCGCCAGCAGCCCGGACAGGGGGCAGGCAGATACGCAGTATTTT
CDR3aa: CASSPDRGQADTQYF
d_gene: TRBD1
abundance: NA
j_gene: TRBJ2-3
v_gene: TRBV5-1

CDR3nt: TGCAGCGTCGACGGACTAGCTAACACCAGGGAGCAGTTCTTC
CDR3aa: CSVDGLANTREQFF
d_gene: TRBD2
abundance: few
j_gene: TRBJ2-1
v_gene: TRBV29-1

CDR3nt: TGTGCCAGTACCCGGGAGGGACAGGGTGCTTTAGCCAAAAACATTCAGTACTTC
CDR3aa: CASTREGQGALAKNIQYF
d_gene: NA
abundance: NA
j_gene: TRBJ2-4
v_gene: TRBV19

CDR3nt: TGTGCCAGCAGTGAAAGCGGGACAGGAGCCCAGGGGACCCAGTACTTC
CDR3aa: CASSESGTGAQGTQYF
d_gene: NA
abundance: NA
j_gene: TRBJ2-5
v_gene: TRBV2

CDR3nt: TGTGCCAGCAGCCAATCACAGATTCTCGGTGAGCAGTTCTTC
CDR3aa: CASSQSQILGEQFF
d_gene: NA
abundance: NA
j_gene: TRBJ2-1
v_gene: TRBV5-4

CDR3nt: TGTGCCTGGAGTGTACTACTGGGGGGCTACACCTTC
CDR3aa: CAWSVLLGGYTF
d_gene: NA
abundance: few
j_gene: TRBJ1-2
v_gene: TRBV30

CDR3nt: TGTGCCAGCAGCCCACGGACGAGGGATGAAGCTTTCTTT
CDR3aa: CASSPRTRDEAFF
d_gene: NA
abundance: few
j_gene: TRBJ1-1
v_gene: TRBV7-3

CDR3nt: TGTGCCAGCAGCTACTCCGGGACGTATGGCTACACCTTC
CDR3aa: CASSYSGTYGYTF
d_gene: NA
abundance: few
j_gene: TRBJ1-2
v_gene: TRBV11-3

CDR3nt: TGCGCCAGCAGCAGAGGGACTAGCGGGGGGCAAGGCACAGATACGCAGTATTTT
CDR3aa: CASSRGTSGGQGTDTQYF
d_gene: TRBD2
abundance: few
j_gene: TRBJ2-3
v_gene: TRBV4-3

CDR3nt: TGTGCCAGCTCACCACGGGCCGGGGGCACAGATACGCAGTATTTT
CDR3aa: CASSPRAGGTDTQYF
d_gene: NA
abundance: few
j_gene: TRBJ2-3
v_gene: TRBV18

CDR3nt: TGTGCCAGCAGCCGGAGGGCTAGCGGGGTTCAAGAGACCCAGTACTTC
CDR3aa: CASSRRASGVQETQYF
d_gene: TRBD2
abundance: NA
j_gene: TRBJ2-5
v_gene: TRBV5-6

CDR3nt: TGTGCCAGCACCCAGTCCGCAGCGGGCCATGGCTACACCTTC
CDR3aa: CASTQSAAGHGYTF
d_gene: NA
abundance: NA
j_gene: TRBJ1-2
v_gene: TRBV5-6

CDR3nt: TGCGCCAGCAGCCAAGAAGAACGGAGGGTATTCGGCTACGAGCAGTACTTC
CDR3aa: CASSQEERRVFGYEQYF
d_gene: NA
abundance: few
j_gene: TRBJ2-7
v_gene: TRBV4-3

CDR3nt: TGTGCCAGCAGCCTCGGGACTAGCGGGAGGTCCGGGGAGCTGTTTTTT
CDR3aa: CASSLGTSGRSGELFF
d_gene: TRBD2
abundance: NA
j_gene: TRBJ2-2
v_gene: TRBV7-2

CDR3nt: TGCAGCGTTTGGAGTAACTATGGCTACACCTTC
CDR3aa: CSVWSNYGYTF
d_gene: NA
abundance: NA
j_gene: TRBJ1-2
v_gene: TRBV29-1

CDR3nt: TGTGCCAGCAGCCCGGACCCTCCTGGGACTAATGAAAAACTGTTTTTT
CDR3aa: CASSPDPPGTNEKLFF
d_gene: NA
abundance: NA
j_gene: TRBJ1-4
v_gene: TRBV7-2

CDR3nt: TGTGCCAGCAGCGTCCGGGGGGCCATTGCAACTAATGAAAAACTGTTTTTT
CDR3aa: CASSVRGAIATNEKLFF
d_gene: NA
abundance: NA
j_gene: TRBJ1-4
v_gene: TRBV9

CDR3nt: TGCGCCAGCAGAGAGACAGGAAGTACAGATACGCAGTATTTT
CDR3aa: CASRETGSTDTQYF
d_gene: NA
abundance: NA
j_gene: TRBJ2-3
v_gene: TRBV5-1

CDR3nt: TGTGCCAGCAGCCCGGGACAGGGAGGTTCACCCCTCCACTTT
CDR3aa: CASSPGQGGSPLHF
d_gene: TRBD1
abundance: few
j_gene: TRBJ1-6
v_gene: TRBV25-1

CDR3nt: TGTGCCTGGAGTAGAAGCTACGAGCAGTACTTC
CDR3aa: CAWSRSYEQYF
d_gene: NA
abundance: few
j_gene: TRBJ2-7
v_gene: TRBV30

CDR3nt: TGTGCCAGCAGCCCCGACAGGATCTCTGGAAACACCATATATTTT
CDR3aa: CASSPDRISGNTIYF
d_gene: NA
abundance: NA
j_gene: TRBJ1-3
v_gene: TRBV7-9

CDR3nt: TGTGCCAGCAGTCTCTACTCTGGGGCCAACGTCCTGACTTTC
CDR3aa: CASSLYSGANVLTF
d_gene: NA
abundance: NA
j_gene: TRBJ2-6
v_gene: TRBV28

CDR3nt: TGTGCCTGGAGCCGCGATAGCAATCAGCCCCAGCATTTT
CDR3aa: CAWSRDSNQPQHF
d_gene: NA
abundance: few
j_gene: TRBJ1-5
v_gene: TRBV30

CDR3nt: TGTGCCAGCAGGGCTACTGGGACAGCCTACAACTCTGTCCGAGACGAGCAGTACTTC
CDR3aa: CASRATGTAYNSVRDEQYF
d_gene: TRBD1
abundance: NA
j_gene: TRBJ2-7
v_gene: TRBV28

CDR3nt: TGTGCCAGCAGCTTAGTAGGAATTCCTAGCACAGATACGCAGTATTTT
CDR3aa: CASSLVGIPSTDTQYF
d_gene: NA
abundance: few
j_gene: TRBJ2-3
v_gene: TRBV7-2

CDR3nt: TGTGCCACCACTTGGGGGACAGGGTACGAGCAGTACTTC
CDR3aa: CATTWGTGYEQYF
d_gene: TRBD1
abundance: NA
j_gene: TRBJ2-7
v_gene: TRBV28

CDR3nt: TGTGCCTGGTACAAGCCTATGACAGGGAGCTCTGGAAACACCATATATTTT
CDR3aa: CAWYKPMTGSSGNTIYF
d_gene: TRBD1
abundance: NA
j_gene: TRBJ1-3
v_gene: TRBV30

CDR3nt: TGTGCCAGCAGTATCCGTGGGGACGTCGGGTCACCCCTCCACTTT
CDR3aa: CASSIRGDVGSPLHF
d_gene: NA
abundance: few
j_gene: TRBJ1-6
v_gene: TRBV6-5

CDR3nt: TGTGCCAGCAGTTTATGGAGTGCAGGACAGGGGGGAGATACGCAGTATTTT
CDR3aa: CASSLWSAGQGGDTQYF
d_gene: TRBD1
abundance: few
j_gene: TRBJ2-3
v_gene: TRBV28

CDR3nt: TGTGCCTGGAGTGTACCGGACACAGTGGGGACTGAAGCTTTCTTT
CDR3aa: CAWSVPDTVGTEAFF
d_gene: NA
abundance: NA
j_gene: TRBJ1-1
v_gene: TRBV30

CDR3nt: TGTGCCAGCAGTCCCTGGACAGGGTTTGAAAACATTCAGTACTTC
CDR3aa: CASSPWTGFENIQYF
d_gene: TRBD1
abundance: NA
j_gene: TRBJ2-4
v_gene: TRBV28

CDR3nt: TGTGCCAGCATCGACAGGGAGAACACTGAAGCTTTCTTT
CDR3aa: CASIDRENTEAFF
d_gene: TRBD1
abundance: NA
j_gene: TRBJ1-1
v_gene: TRBV6-6

CDR3nt: TGTGCCAGCAGCGTAGTAGGGCCTGAGCAGTTCTTC
CDR3aa: CASSVVGPEQFF
d_gene: NA
abundance: few
j_gene: TRBJ2-1
v_gene: TRBV9

CDR3nt: TGTGCCAGCAGAGCTTACAGGGGGACTACGAATGAAAAACTGTTTTTT
CDR3aa: CASRAYRGTTNEKLFF
d_gene: TRBD1
abundance: NA
j_gene: TRBJ1-4
v_gene: TRBV2

CDR3nt: TGTGCCATCAGTGAGTCGACAGGTCTACCCTACGAGCAGTACTTC
CDR3aa: CAISESTGLPYEQYF
d_gene: NA
abundance: few
j_gene: TRBJ2-7
v_gene: TRBV10-3

CDR3nt: TGTGCCAGCACCCGTAACCTCAACTATTACAATGAGCAGTTCTTC
CDR3aa: CASTRNLNYYNEQFF
d_gene: NA
abundance: few
j_gene: TRBJ2-1
v_gene: TRBV6-5

CDR3nt: TGTGCCTGGAGTGGTGAGGGGGCCTTGAACACTGAAGCTTTCTTT
CDR3aa: CAWSGEGALNTEAFF
d_gene: TRBD1
abundance: NA
j_gene: TRBJ1-1
v_gene: TRBV30

CDR3nt: TGTGCCAGCACACGGCGGGAGACCCAGTACTTC
CDR3aa: CASTRRETQYF
d_gene: NA
abundance: few
j_gene: TRBJ2-5
v_gene: TRBV28

CDR3nt: TGTGCCAGCAGTGAAGGACAGGGGGGAAACACCATATATTTT
CDR3aa: CASSEGQGGNTIYF
d_gene: TRBD1
abundance: few
j_gene: TRBJ1-3
v_gene: TRBV25-1

CDR3nt: TGTGCCAGCGGGTTACCAACGGAAGAGCAGTACTTC
CDR3aa: CASGLPTEEQYF
d_gene: NA
abundance: few
j_gene: TRBJ2-7
v_gene: TRBV7-9

CDR3nt: TGTGCCAGCAGCGATACCCCAGGGGGAATCTATGGCTACACCTTC
CDR3aa: CASSDTPGGIYGYTF
d_gene: TRBD1
abundance: few
j_gene: TRBJ1-2
v_gene: TRBV14

CDR3nt: TGTGCCAGCACAGCTAGCGGGATCGGCGCCGGGGAGCTGTTTTTT
CDR3aa: CASTASGIGAGELFF
d_gene: TRBD2
abundance: NA
j_gene: TRBJ2-2
v_gene: TRBV25-1